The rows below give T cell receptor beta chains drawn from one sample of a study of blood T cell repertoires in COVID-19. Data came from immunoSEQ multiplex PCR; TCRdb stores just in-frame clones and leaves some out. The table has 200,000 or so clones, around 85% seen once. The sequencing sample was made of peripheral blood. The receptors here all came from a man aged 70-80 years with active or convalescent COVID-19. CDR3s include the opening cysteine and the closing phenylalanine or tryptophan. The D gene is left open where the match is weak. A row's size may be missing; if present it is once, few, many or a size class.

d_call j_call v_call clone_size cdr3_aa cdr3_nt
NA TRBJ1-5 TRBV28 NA CASSPSTGYSNQPQHF TGTGCCAGCAGTCCATCGACAGGATATAGCAATCAGCCCCAGCATTTT
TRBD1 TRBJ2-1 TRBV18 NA CASSPKRQGLSYNEQFF TGTGCCAGCTCACCCAAAAGACAGGGGCTCTCCTACAATGAGCAGTTCTTC
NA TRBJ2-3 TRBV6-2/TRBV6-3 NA CASSYSMDTQYF TGTGCCAGCAGTTACTCCATGGATACGCAGTATTTT
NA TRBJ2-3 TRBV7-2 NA CASSYQPGTDTQYF TGTGCCAGCAGCTACCAACCAGGAACAGATACGCAGTATTTT
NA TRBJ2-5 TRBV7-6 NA CASSLDPTRIETQYF TGTGCCAGCAGCTTAGATCCGACACGGATAGAGACCCAGTACTTC
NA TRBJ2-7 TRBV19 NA CASSSDKYEQYF TGTGCCAGTAGTTCCGACAAATACGAGCAGTACTTC
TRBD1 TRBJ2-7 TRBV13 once CASKGGPTYEQYF TGTGCCAGTAAAGGGGGCCCCACCTACGAGCAGTACTTC
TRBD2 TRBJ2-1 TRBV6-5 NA CASSTSGGYNEQFF TGTGCCAGCAGTACTAGCGGGGGGTACAATGAGCAGTTCTTC
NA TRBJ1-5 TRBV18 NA CASSPGGGQPQHF TGTGCCAGCTCACCGGGAGGGGGGCAGCCCCAGCATTTT
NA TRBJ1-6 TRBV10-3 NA CAISGGNSPLHF TGTGCCATCAGTGGAGGTAATTCACCCCTCCACTTT
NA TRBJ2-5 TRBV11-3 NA CASSPRASGPQYF TGTGCCAGCAGCCCCCGGGCCAGCGGGCCCCAGTACTTC
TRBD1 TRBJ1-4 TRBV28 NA CASSSHGTVEKLFF TGTGCCAGCAGTTCGCATGGGACAGTTGAAAAACTGTTTTTT
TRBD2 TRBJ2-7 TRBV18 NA CASSPLMTSGAAYEQYF TGTGCCAGCTCACCCCTCATGACTAGCGGGGCCGCCTACGAGCAGTACTTC
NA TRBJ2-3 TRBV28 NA CASSLDNTDTQYF TGTGCCAGCAGTTTAGACAACACAGATACGCAGTATTTT
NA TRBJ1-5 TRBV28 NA CASSLPRTQYSNQPQHF TGTGCCAGCAGTTTGCCAAGGACTCAGTATAGCAATCAGCCCCAGCATTTT
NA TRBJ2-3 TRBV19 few CASSNGRGDTQYF TGTGCCAGTAGTAACGGGAGAGGGGATACGCAGTATTTT
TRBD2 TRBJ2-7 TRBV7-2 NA CASPPQEAGIEQYF TGTGCCAGCCCACCCCAGGAAGCGGGAATCGAGCAGTACTTC
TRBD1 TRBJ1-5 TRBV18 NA CASSPGQGRNQPQHF TGTGCCAGCTCACCAGGACAGGGGAGGAATCAGCCCCAGCATTTT
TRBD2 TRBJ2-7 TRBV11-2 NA CASSQTSGRIQQYF TGTGCCAGCAGCCAGACTAGCGGGAGGATACAGCAGTACTTC
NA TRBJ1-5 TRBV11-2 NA CASSAGVTVTNQPQHF TGTGCCAGCAGCGCAGGGGTGACAGTAACCAATCAGCCCCAGCATTTT
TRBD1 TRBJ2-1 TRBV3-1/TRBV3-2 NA CASSRDRGSYNEQFF TGTGCCAGCAGCCGAGACAGGGGTTCCTACAATGAGCAGTTCTTC
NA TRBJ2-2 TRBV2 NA CASILGPTGELFF TGTGCCAGCATTCTGGGCCCTACCGGGGAGCTGTTTTTT
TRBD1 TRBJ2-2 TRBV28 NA CASSLRLGQGRNGELFF TGTGCCAGCAGCCTCCGATTGGGACAGGGGAGGAACGGGGAGCTGTTTTTT
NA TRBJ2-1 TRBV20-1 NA CSAAGNEQFF TGCAGTGCCGCAGGGAATGAGCAGTTCTTC
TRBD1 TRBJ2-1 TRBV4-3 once CASSQDPGGSYNEQFF TGCGCCAGCAGCCAAGACCCAGGGGGCAGTTACAATGAGCAGTTCTTC
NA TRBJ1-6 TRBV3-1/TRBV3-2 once CASRGGGSNSPLHF TGTGCCAGCAGGGGAGGGGGGTCCAATTCACCCCTCCACTTT
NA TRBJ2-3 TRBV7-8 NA CASSFVPGGQDTQYF TGTGCCAGCAGCTTTGTCCCTGGCGGGCAAGATACGCAGTATTTT
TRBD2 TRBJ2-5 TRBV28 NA CASSLFGLAGLQETQYF TGTGCCAGCAGTTTATTCGGGCTAGCGGGACTACAAGAGACCCAGTACTTC
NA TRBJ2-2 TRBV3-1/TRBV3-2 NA CASSRTTSTGELFF TGTGCCAGCAGCAGGACTACCTCGACCGGGGAGCTGTTTTTT
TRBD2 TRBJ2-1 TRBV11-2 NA CASRTSGVLINEQFF TGTGCCAGCAGAACTAGCGGGGTCCTGATCAATGAGCAGTTCTTC
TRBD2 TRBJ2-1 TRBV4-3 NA CASSQGRGITYNEQFF TGCGCCAGCAGCCAAGGGCGGGGGATTACCTACAATGAGCAGTTCTTC
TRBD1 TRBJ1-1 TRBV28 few CASSQGTVNTEAFF TGTGCCAGCAGTCAAGGGACAGTTAACACTGAAGCTTTCTTT
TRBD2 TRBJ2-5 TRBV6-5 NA CASRDSGGAMETQYF TGTGCCAGCAGAGATAGCGGGGGGGCCATGGAGACCCAGTACTTC
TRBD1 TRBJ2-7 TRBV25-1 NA CASGTGGFYEQYF TGTGCCAGTGGGACAGGGGGATTCTACGAGCAGTACTTC
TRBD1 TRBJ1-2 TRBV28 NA CASSLGQGPMKGYTF TGTGCCAGCAGTTTAGGACAGGGCCCCATGAAAGGCTACACCTTC
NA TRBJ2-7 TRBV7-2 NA CASSPLRSYEQYF TGTGCCAGCAGCCCGCTAAGGAGCTACGAGCAGTACTTC